Below, one TCR beta chain is given with its context. The target antigen is unknown. The CDR3 is 18 residues long. V gave up 10 bases and J gave up 2 bases; unmatched junction bases: 21. Germline assignment: CDR1 LNHDA and CDR2 SQIVND (reference sequence). The source of the sample is a study of CD4+ T cells in melanoma. The study's findings and limits: A reported correlation linked neoantigen-specific CD4+ T cells to CD8+, macrophage and B cell function. Reportedly, melanoma neoantigen-specific CD4+ T cells showed varied differentiation states.

Profiling relied on immunoSEQ multiplex PCR, and the TCRdb table lists in-frame clones only, not all of them. Among about 50,000 clones listed, 75% to 90% were seen once. The clonotype was recovered from a human donor with melanoma. This chain joins TRBV19 and TRBJ1-2; 8 nucleotides line up with TRBD1. Sample: peripheral blood. The CDR3 DNA is TGTGCCACCTTTGACTTCGGGGAGCACTGGACAGGGAACTATGGCTACACCTTC. Translating gives CATFDFGEHWTGNYGYTF.